The TCR beta chain described here comes from a study of shared clonotypes between healthy human individuals. Study-level information: Participating donors consisted of a couple of women and a few men aged 18 to 49. The plates for each donor numbered three CD4 naive, three CD4 memory, two CD8 naive and one CD8 memory.

Naivety among CD8 cells was defined by CD45RO negativity and positive CCR7 selection, thereby excluding terminally differentiated effector memory CD45RA+ cells. CDR3 length equals 17 residues. The ends lost 0 bases at V and 0 bases at J; junction bases unmatched: 4. Germline assignment: CDR1 GTSNPN and CDR2 SVGIG (reference sequence). Original processing methods: Junction-only sequences without quality scores were provided by ImmunoSEQ, so filtering was different. The method was immunoSEQ multiplex PCR; TCRdb's version includes in-frame clones alone and lacks a portion of them. V, J and clone size were drawn from that table, and D and trimming were deduced from the DNA. The sample holds nearly 2 million clones, about 95% seen once.

The chain recombines TRBV30 with TRBJ2-1, with 11 bases fitting TRBD2. The sequence was collected from a man in his late teens or twenties in good health. What was sequenced was naive CD8+ T cells sorted from blood. The CDR3 region is CAWSVGTSGYSYNEQFF. DNA of the CDR3: TGTGCCTGGAGTGTAGGGACTAGCGGATACTCCTACAATGAGCAGTTCTTC.